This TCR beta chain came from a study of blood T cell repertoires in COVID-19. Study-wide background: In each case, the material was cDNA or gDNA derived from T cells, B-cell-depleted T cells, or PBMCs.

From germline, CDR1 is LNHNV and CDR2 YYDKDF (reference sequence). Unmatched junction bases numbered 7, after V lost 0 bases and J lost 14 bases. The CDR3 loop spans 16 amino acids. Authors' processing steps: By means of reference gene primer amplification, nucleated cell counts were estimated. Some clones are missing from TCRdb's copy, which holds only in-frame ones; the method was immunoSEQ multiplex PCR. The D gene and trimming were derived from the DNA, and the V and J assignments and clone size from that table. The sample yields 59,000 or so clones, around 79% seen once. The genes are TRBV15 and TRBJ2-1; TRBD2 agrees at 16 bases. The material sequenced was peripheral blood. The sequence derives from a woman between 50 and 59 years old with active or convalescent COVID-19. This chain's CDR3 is CATSRDKGTSGRAEFF. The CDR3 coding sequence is TGTGCCACCAGCAGAGATAAAGGGACTAGCGGGAGGGCGGAGTTCTTC.